This entry is about one T cell receptor (beta chain). Its antigen is not identified. Together with a sample-barcoded 5' primer, a J-beta primer mix was included in a second PCR lasting about 6 to 12 cycles. Researchers report that a template-switch adaptor with 12 random nucleotides tagged each cDNA molecule. TCRdb re-called the 5' RACE reads through MiXCR, storing one row per CDR3 protein. The table has about 640,000 distinct CDR3 sequences, about 53% seen once. The source of the sample is a study of blood T cells in healthy people across ages. Study-level results: Researchers said unsorted PBMCs prevented a conclusive naive versus antigen-experienced comparison. Versus aged donors, long-lived donors had higher diversity and more naive CD4+ cells.

CDR3 length: 17 amino acids. CDR1 and CDR2 (germline): SGDLS, YYNGEE. V lost 0 bases to trimming and J lost 3 bases; unmatched junction nucleotides: 8. Sequencing used blood. The TCR was taken from a man aged 55 to 70 in good health. The genes are TRBV9 and TRBJ2-1; TRBD1 matches at 8 bases. The CDR3 sequence: CASSVVADRGFYNEQFF. The CDR3 region has the DNA TGTGCCAGCAGCGTAGTTGCCGACAGGGGATTCTACAATGAGCAGTTCTTC. The entire variable domain, with the rest obtained from reference TRBV9 and TRBJ2-1, is as follows: DSGVTQTPKHLITATGQRVTLRCSPRSGDLSVYWYQQSLDQGLQFLIQYYNGEERAKGNILERFSAQQFPDLHSELNLSSLELGDSALYFCASSVVADRGFYNEQFFGPGTRLTVL.